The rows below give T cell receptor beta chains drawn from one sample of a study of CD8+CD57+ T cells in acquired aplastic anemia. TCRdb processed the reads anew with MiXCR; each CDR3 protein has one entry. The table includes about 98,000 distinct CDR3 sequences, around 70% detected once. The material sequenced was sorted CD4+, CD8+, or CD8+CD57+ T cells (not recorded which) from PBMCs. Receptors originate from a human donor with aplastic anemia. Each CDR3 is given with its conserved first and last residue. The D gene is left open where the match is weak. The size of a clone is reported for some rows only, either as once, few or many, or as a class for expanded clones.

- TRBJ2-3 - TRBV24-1 TGTGCCACCAGTGATCATCCTAGCAGAGGAACAGATACGCAGTATTTT CATSDHPSRGTDTQYF
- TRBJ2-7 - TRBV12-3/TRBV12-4 TGTGCCAGCACCCAGGGGGGATCGTCCTACGAGCAGTACTTC CASTQGGSSYEQYF
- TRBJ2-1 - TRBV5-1 TGCGCCAGCAGCTCAGCGCCTCAAAGGGAGCAGTTCTTC CASSSAPQREQFF
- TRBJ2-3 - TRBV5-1 TGCGCCAGCAGCTTGGAGGGAAATACGCAGTATTTT CASSLEGNTQYF
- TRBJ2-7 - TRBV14 TGTGCCAGCAGCCCCCCTGGGGGAAACTACGAGCAGTACTTC CASSPPGGNYEQYF
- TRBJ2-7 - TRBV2 TGTGCCAGCAGTGATTGGGTCGGAACCTACGAGCAGTACTTC CASSDWVGTYEQYF
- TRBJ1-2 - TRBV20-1 TGCAGTGCCCTTTTCGGGGCAGGGGATGGCTACACCTTC CSALFGAGDGYTF
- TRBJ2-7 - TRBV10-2 TGCGCCAGCAGTGGACACAATATCAACGAGCAGTACTTC CASSGHNINEQYF
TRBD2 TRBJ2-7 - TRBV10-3 TGTGCCATCAGCGGACTAGCGGGGACCTACGAGCAGTACTTC CAISGLAGTYEQYF
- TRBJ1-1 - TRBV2 TGTGCCAGCAGTGAAGGCAGGGCGGGTGAAGCTTTCTTT CASSEGRAGEAFF
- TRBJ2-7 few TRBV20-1 TGCAGTGCTAGGGACTTAACCTACGAGCAGTACTTC CSARDLTYEQYF
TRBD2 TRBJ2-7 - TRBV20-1 TGCAGTGCTCCCTTACTAGCGGGAGGGTCCTACGAGCAGTACTTC CSAPLLAGGSYEQYF
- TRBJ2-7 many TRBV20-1 TGCAGTGCTAGCGGGAGCGGCTACGAGCAGTACTTC CSASGSGYEQYF
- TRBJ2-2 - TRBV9 TGTGCCAGCAGCGTAATGTCAGGAACGAACACCGGGGAGCTGTTTTTT CASSVMSGTNTGELFF
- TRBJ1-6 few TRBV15 TGTGCCACCAGCAGAGGGGGCCTCGGGGGAGGTTCACCCCTCCACTTT CATSRGGLGGGSPLHF